These 11 T cell receptor beta chains were all obtained from the same sample, sequenced in a study of OX40 agonist ivuxolimab in advanced cancers. The table came from immunoSEQ multiplex PCR; TCRdb's copy has only in-frame clones and leaves some out. The data contain about 46,000 clones, approximately 86% of them singletons. The source was CD4+ or CD8+ T cells sorted from blood, collected in a trial of the OX40 agonist ivuxolimab. The receptors here all came from an adult with an advanced solid tumor such as melanoma, head and neck, liver or kidney cancer.

The rearrangement joins TRBV7-2 to TRBJ2-2; D is possibly TRBD2 (7 bases). Germline assignment: CDR1 SGHTA and CDR2 FQGNSA. This CDR3 is built from 16 residues. Trimming took 0 bases from V and 2 from J, leaving 10 bases between them. In nucleotides, the CDR3 is TGTGCCAGCAGCTTAGCGCCGGGGGGCAACACCGGGGAGCTGTTTTTT. It is translated as CASSLAPGGNTGELFF.

V usage is TRBV7-6 and J usage is TRBJ2-3; 9 bases fit TRBD2. Per germline, CDR1 SGHVS and CDR2 FNYEAQ. The V gene end was trimmed by 5 bases and the J gene end by 0 bases; junction bases not matched to a gene: 6. This CDR3 has 16 residues. The CDR3 spells CASSPLAGVSTDTQYF. CDR3 in DNA: TGTGCCAGCAGCCCTTTAGCGGGAGTCAGCACAGATACGCAGTATTTT.

The gene calls are TRBV30 and TRBJ1-5, with TRBD1 identical over 7 bases. Germline V lookup: CDR1 GTSNPN, CDR2 SVGIG (reference sequence). J was trimmed by 4 bases and V by 0 bases; bases with no gene match: 6. This CDR3 spans 15 amino acids. The CDR3 nucleotides read TGTGCCTGGAGTGTCCCAGGGGGTCGGAATCAGCCCCAGCATTTT. Its translation is CAWSVPGGRNQPQHF.

J is TRBJ2-5 and V is TRBV4-1; D not certain. CDR1 and CDR2 (germline): MGHRA, YSYEKL. This CDR3 spans 15 amino acids. V lost 5 bases to trimming and J lost 5 bases, with 18 bases between them. CDR3 nucleotides: TGCGCCAGCAGCTCAACACCTGCCCCCGACGAGACCCAGTACTTC. Protein product: CASSSTPAPDETQYF.

The chain couples TRBV11-2 to TRBJ2-7; the D is unclear. V was shortened by 5 bases and J by 3 bases, with 8 bases between the two germline ends. Germline CDR1 SGHAT, CDR2 FQNNGV. The CDR3 is 12 amino acids. The CDR3 DNA reads TGTGCCAGCAGCAAGCAGGTCTACGAGCAGTACTTC. Translated: CASSKQVYEQYF.

This clone was detected once. The rearrangement joins TRBV27 to TRBJ1-1; no firm D call. Germline V gives CDR1 MNHEY, CDR2 SMNVEV (reference sequence). The V end was cut by 0 bases, the J end by 1 base, with 6 bases between. This CDR3 has 14 amino acids. CDR3 in amino acids: CASSLSTANTEAFF. The DNA for the CDR3 is TGTGCCAGCAGTTTATCGACGGCGAACACTGAAGCTTTCTTT.

The CDR3 DNA follows: TGTGCCAGCAGCTTGGCGGGGGGACAGGGATGGACCCAGTACTTC. It translates to CASSLAGGQGWTQYF. The genes are TRBV5-6 and TRBJ2-5, with 9 positions matching TRBD1. V dropped 0 bases and J dropped 7; count of bases not matched to a gene: 7. The CDR3 length is 15 residues. The V gene's germline CDR1 is SGHDT and CDR2 YYEEEE.

CDR3 amino acids: CASPGQGRSFEAFF. The CDR3 region has the DNA TGTGCCAGCCCTGGACAAGGGCGATCCTTTGAAGCTTTCTTT. This chain connects TRBV6-1 to TRBJ1-1; tentatively, D is TRBD1 (5 bases). V gave up 8 bases and J gave up 7 bases, with 20 bases separating them. CDR3 length equals 14 residues. The germline V gene encodes CDR1 MNHNS and CDR2 SASEGT.

This chain links TRBV21-1 with TRBJ1-4. TRBV21-1 is a pseudogene segment. The CDR3 spans 16 residues. The CDR3 region is CASSKDFEVPNEKLFF. DNA of the CDR3: TGTGCCAGCAGCAAAGATTTTGAGGTGCCGAATGAAAAACTGTTTTTT.

This sequence joins TRBV2 and TRBJ1-1; D gene unclear. With 7 bases removed from V and 2 bases from J, the gap between germline ends came to 11 bases. The CDR3 runs to 13 residues. Germline V CDR1 and CDR2: SNHLY, FYNNEI. In nucleotides, the CDR3 is TGTGCCAGCAAATTCCAGCGTAACACTGAAGCTTTCTTT. Amino acids: CASKFQRNTEAFF.

DNA of the CDR3: TGTGCCAGCAGCTTAACCGATGGTACGCAGTATTTT. The encoded protein is CASSLTDGTQYF. This sequence joins TRBV7-3 and TRBJ2-3; D is ambiguous. There are 12 residues in the CDR3. The V end lost 0 bases, the J end lost 8 bases, and 6 bases lay between the germline ends. Germline V gives CDR1 SGHTA, CDR2 FQGTGA.